The 25 T cell receptor beta chains below were found in one sample sequenced in a study of control samples from healthy donors and cancer patients (dated by TCRdb to the early 2020s). Receptor libraries were prepared by the immunoSEQ multiplex PCR assay. TCRdb's version of the immuneACCESS table is confined to in-frame rearrangements and falls short of the full clone set. An unresolved V gene accounts for under half of the shortfall where checked; the remainder is of unknown origin. The sample yields around 170,000 clones; around 90% were counted once. The top ten constitute around 5% of the sample. What was sequenced was blood. The receptors were sampled from a young woman in good health.

This clone was recorded once. The chain is built from TRBV11-3 and TRBJ2-3, with D possibly TRBD1 on 5 matching bases. The germline V gene has CDR1 SGHNT and CDR2 YENEEA. CDR3 length: 12 amino acids. Trimming removed 3 bases from V and 4 bases from J, with 5 bases in between. The CDR3: CASSFRADTQYF. The CDR3 DNA reads TGTGCCAGCAGCTTCAGGGCAGATACGCAGTATTTT.

This chain joins TRBV15 and TRBJ2-1; D is undetermined. The V and J ends lost 4 bases and 9 bases respectively, with 10 bases between them. Germline V gene lookup returns CDR1 LNHNV and CDR2 YYDKDF (reference sequence). The CDR3 totals 12 residues. This chain's CDR3 is CATSIPLSEQFF. CDR3 in DNA: TGTGCCACCAGCATACCGTTAAGTGAGCAGTTCTTC.

The chain recombines TRBV7-9 with TRBJ2-2; D could derive from TRBD1 or TRBD2 (5 bases each). The V end was cut by 2 bases, the J end by 1 base, with 11 bases between. Per the germline V gene, CDR1 is SEHNR and CDR2 is FQNEAQ (reference sequence). The CDR3 covers 16 residues. Written as DNA, the CDR3 is TGTGCCAGCAGCTTACCGGGACCTGTGAACACCGGGGAGCTGTTTTTT. It is translated as CASSLPGPVNTGELFF.

V usage is TRBV5-5 and J usage is TRBJ2-7, with 9 bases fitting TRBD2. CDR3 length equals 17 residues. V lost 0 bases and J lost 5; bases outside the gene matches: 12. The germline gives CDR1 SGHKS, CDR2 YYEKEE (reference sequence). CDR3 bases: TGTGCCAGCAGCTTGGCCATTCCGGGACTAGCTCGTCACGAGCAGTACTTC. Amino acid sequence: CASSLAIPGLARHEQYF.

This clone was counted only a few times. This chain joins TRBV30 and TRBJ2-2; D gene ambiguous. In germline, CDR1 is GTSNPN, CDR2 SVGIG (reference sequence). The CDR3 is 15 amino acids. V dropped 4 bases and J dropped 0 bases, with 12 bases sitting between them. CDR3 DNA sequence: TGTGCCTGGACCAAACCTGAATCGAACACCGGGGAGCTGTTTTTT. It is translated as CAWTKPESNTGELFF.

This clone was seen just once. The chain uses TRBV28 and TRBJ1-4; TRBD1 agrees at 7 bases. J gave up 0 bases and V 4 bases, and 5 bases lay outside the gene matches. The CDR3 is 16 amino acids. CDR1 MDHEN and CDR2 SYDVKM come from the germline V gene. In DNA, the CDR3 is TGTGCCAGCAGTTGGGACAGTCGCCCAACTAATGAAAAACTGTTTTTT. Translated: CASSWDSRPTNEKLFF.

This sequence joins TRBV7-8 and TRBJ2-2; no reliable D call. Germline lookup yields CDR1 SGHVS and CDR2 FQNEAQ. The CDR3 loop spans 15 amino acids. Between the trimmed V and J ends, which lost 3 bases and 7 bases, there was a span of 15 bases. Written as DNA, the CDR3 is TGTGCCAGCAGCTTTATGTTATCACTGAGCGGGGAGCTGTTTTTT. Amino acid sequence: CASSFMLSLSGELFF.

CDR3 amino acids: CASTSQYTGELFF. The CDR3 DNA sequence: TGTGCCAGCACCTCCCAATACACCGGGGAGCTGTTTTTT. The rearrangement uses TRBV28 and TRBJ2-2; D gene uncertain. From germline, CDR1 is MDHEN and CDR2 SYDVKM. The CDR3 totals 13 residues. The V end was cut by 7 bases, the J end by 3 bases, with 9 bases between.

This chain connects TRBV10-3 to TRBJ1-2, with D possibly being TRBD1 (6 bases). This CDR3 spans 13 amino acids. V lost 11 bases and J lost 10, with 23 bases in between. CDR1 is ENHRY, CDR2 SYGVKD, per germline. The CDR3 DNA reads TGTGCCGCATCAGGGGCCTCGGGCAGCGACTACACCTTC. As protein: CAASGASGSDYTF.

This rearrangement joins TRBV4-2 to TRBJ2-1; tentatively, D is TRBD1 or TRBD2 (5 bases each). The CDR3 extends over 15 amino acids. The V and J ends lost 3 bases and 6 bases respectively, with 15 bases between them. Germline V gives CDR1 LGHNA, CDR2 YNFKEQ. The CDR3 sequence is CASSHRGGGSNEQFF. The CDR3 coding sequence is TGTGCCAGCAGCCATCGGGGTGGGGGATCCAATGAGCAGTTCTTC.

The V and J genes are TRBV7-2 and TRBJ2-6; D is perhaps TRBD1 (6 bases). V was clipped by 5 bases and J by 0 bases, with 17 bases between them. This CDR3 has 18 residues. Germline V gene sequence: CDR1 SGHTA, CDR2 FQGNSA. As DNA, the CDR3 is TGTGCCAGCAGCCCTAGACAGGCGACCTACTCTGGGGCCAACGTCCTGACTTTC. Protein: CASSPRQATYSGANVLTF.

The chain recombines TRBV5-1 with TRBJ2-7; no reliable D call. Germline loops: CDR1 SGHRS, CDR2 YFSETQ. The CDR3 is made up of 11 amino acids. The V end lost 10 bases, the J end lost 6 bases, and 14 bases lay between the germline ends. The CDR3 here is CAYVEFGEQYF. As DNA, the CDR3 is TGCGCCTACGTGGAATTTGGCGAGCAGTACTTC. Combining the CDR3 with reference TRBV5-1 and TRBJ2-7 gives the whole variable domain KAGVTQTPRYLIKTRGQQVTLSCSPISGHRSVSWYQQTPGQGLQFLFEYFSETQRNKGNFPGRFSGRQFSNSRSEMNVSTLELGDSALYLCAYVEFGEQYFGPGTRLTVT.

The CDR3, as DNA: TGTGCCAGCAGCTCGCAATATACGCAGTATTTT. It codes for CASSSQYTQYF. This chain joins TRBV11-2 and TRBJ2-3; D uncertain. Trimming took off 4 bases at V and 7 bases at J, with 6 bases between the two ends. The V gene's germline CDR1 is SGHAT and CDR2 FQNNGV. This CDR3 is 11 amino acids long.

The rearrangement uses TRBV15 and TRBJ1-6; D is ambiguous. V lost 0 bases and J lost 6, with 9 bases in between. Germline loops: CDR1 LNHNV, CDR2 YYDKDF (reference sequence). CDR3 size: 15 residues. The CDR3 region is CATSRDGLSNSPLHF. The DNA of the CDR3 is TGTGCCACCAGCAGAGATGGATTATCTAATTCACCCCTCCACTTT.

The rearrangement links TRBV5-1 to TRBJ1-2; the D is unclear. CDR3 length: 13 amino acids. Between the trimmed V and J ends, which lost 0 bases and 3 bases, there was a span of 6 bases. In germline, CDR1 is SGHRS, CDR2 YFSETQ. CDR3 protein: CASSLDPDYGYTF. In DNA, the CDR3 is TGCGCCAGCAGCTTGGACCCTGACTATGGCTACACCTTC.

The chain joins TRBV10-3 to TRBJ2-1, with 8 nucleotides matching TRBD2. Germline-derived CDR1 and CDR2 are ENHRY and SYGVKD. This CDR3 spans 16 amino acids. J gave up 1 base and V 2 bases, and 4 bases lay outside the gene matches. The chain's CDR3 is CAISETERESYNEQFF. CDR3 bases: TGTGCCATCAGTGAGACGGAGCGGGAGTCCTACAATGAGCAGTTCTTC.

This sequence joins TRBV28 and TRBJ1-1; D not certain. This CDR3 is 14 amino acids long. The germline CDR1 and CDR2 sequences are MDHEN and SYDVKM. V lost 5 bases, J lost 6 bases, and 16 bases lay in between. In DNA, the CDR3 is TGTGCCAGCAGTCCTCATACTGAGGTGGCTGAAGCTTTCTTT. Protein: CASSPHTEVAEAFF.

This sequence joins TRBV13 and TRBJ2-3; D might be TRBD2 (6 bases). Germline-derived CDR1 and CDR2 are PRHDT and FYEKMQ (reference sequence). The CDR3 has 17 residues. Trimming stripped 2 bases from V and 5 bases from J, with 20 bases between. The CDR3 spells CASSLKVVGGAGDTQYF. CDR3 nucleotide sequence: TGTGCCAGCAGCTTAAAAGTGGTAGGAGGGGCCGGAGATACGCAGTATTTT.

The CDR3 region has the DNA TGTGCCAGCCGTTTGAAGCGGATTAGCACAGATACGCAGTATTTT. This translates into CASRLKRISTDTQYF. The J gene is TRBJ2-3, the V gene TRBV7-8; D might be TRBD2 (5 bases). Per germline, CDR1 SGHVS and CDR2 FQNEAQ. The V and J ends lost 8 bases and 0 bases respectively, with 15 bases between them. This CDR3 region has 15 residues.

The chain couples TRBV6-1 to TRBJ1-1; no clear D. CDR1 MNHNS and CDR2 SASEGT come from the germline V gene. CDR3 size: 14 residues. V lost 2 bases to trimming and J lost 1 base, with 8 bases between them. In DNA form, the CDR3 reads TGTGCCAGCAGTGAAACTGAGGGGAACACTGAAGCTTTCTTT. This codes for CASSETEGNTEAFF.

This chain joins TRBV15 and TRBJ2-7; 10 bases are a match to TRBD2. J lost 0 bases, V lost 11 bases, and 13 bases had no gene match. Germline V gives CDR1 LNHNV, CDR2 YYDKDF (reference sequence). CDR3 size: 16 residues. The CDR3 loop reads CASSSASGRRSYEQYF. For the CDR3, the DNA is TGTGCCTCGAGTTCGGCTAGCGGGAGACGCTCCTACGAGCAGTACTTC. The full variable domain, with the rest looked up from reference TRBV15 and TRBJ2-7, is DAMVIQNPRYQVTQFGKPVTLSCSQTLNHNVMYWYQQKSSQAPKLLFHYYDKDFNNEADTPDNFQSRRPNTSFCFLDIRSPGLGDTAMYLCASSSASGRRSYEQYFGPGTRLTVT.

This sequence joins TRBV5-1 and TRBJ1-1, with a possible D match to TRBD1 (5 bases). Germline V gives CDR1 SGHRS, CDR2 YFSETQ. The length of the CDR3 is 12 residues. V was cut by 6 bases and J by 8 bases, with 14 bases left in between. CDR3: CASNHPGSEAFF. DNA for the CDR3: TGCGCCAGCAATCACCCAGGGTCCGAAGCTTTCTTT.

The rearrangement uses TRBV3-1 (or the pseudogene TRBV3-2) and TRBJ2-5; 10 bases agree with TRBD2. The germline V gene has CDR1 LGHDT and CDR2 YNNKEL (reference sequence). This CDR3 region has 24 residues. The trim removed 0 bases at V and 4 bases at J, leaving 29 bases unmatched. The CDR3: CASSQDLPSGSSLAGPSELETQYF. The CDR3 nucleotides read TGTGCCAGCAGCCAAGATCTCCCTAGCGGGAGTTCTCTGGCCGGCCCAAGTGAGTTAGAGACCCAGTACTTC.

The chain uses TRBV13 and TRBJ1-3; 9 bases map to TRBD1. Germline-derived CDR1 and CDR2 are PRHDT and FYEKMQ (reference sequence). Trimming at V came to 2 bases and at J to 5 bases, leaving 1 base not matched to a gene. This CDR3 is built from 14 residues. The CDR3 DNA reads TGTGCCAGCAGCTTAAACAGGGGGCGAAACACCATATATTTT. Translated, it gives CASSLNRGRNTIYF.

The chain has TRBV30 and TRBJ2-3, with a weak D call TRBD1 (6 bases). Germline V gene sequence: CDR1 GTSNPN, CDR2 SVGIG (reference sequence). V lost 5 bases to trimming and J lost 6 bases, with 15 bases between them. The CDR3 runs 13 residues. The DNA of the CDR3 is TGTGCCTGGGTCCGGGCTCAGGGGGATACGCAGTATTTT. It specifies CAWVRAQGDTQYF. Using reference TRBV30 and TRBJ2-3 for the parts outside the CDR3, the full variable domain is SQTIHQWPATLVQPVGSPLSLECTVEGTSNPNLYWYRQAAGRGLQLLFYSVGIGQISSEVPQNLSASRPQDRQFILSSKKLLLSDSGFYLCAWVRAQGDTQYFGPGTRLTVL.